This T cell receptor (beta chain) was captured in a study of PD-1 blockade in mismatch repair-deficient tumors. Whole-study results and caveats: After pembrolizumab, tumor-resident clones rose rapidly, then generally contracted before radiologic responses.

Profiled with immunoSEQ multiplex PCR; TCRdb holds only in-frame clones, not every one. Of 130,000 or so clones in the sample, 86% were seen once. The J segment lost 4 bases and the V segment lost 5 bases, leaving 7 bases of the junction unmatched. CDR1 MDHEN and CDR2 SYDVKM come from the germline V gene. The CDR3 is 15 amino acids. Three pembrolizumab responders had their TCRs sequenced. In regard to this clone: What it binds is not known.

The starting material was peripheral blood, obtained 44 weeks after starting pembrolizumab. The TCR sequence derives from an adult with mismatch repair-deficient cancer. The chain carries TRBV28 and TRBJ1-1; 10 positions match TRBD1. This CDR3 reads CASSLSGTGATEAFF. CDR3 nucleotide sequence: TGTGCCAGCAGTCTCTCCGGGACAGGGGCCACTGAAGCTTTCTTT.